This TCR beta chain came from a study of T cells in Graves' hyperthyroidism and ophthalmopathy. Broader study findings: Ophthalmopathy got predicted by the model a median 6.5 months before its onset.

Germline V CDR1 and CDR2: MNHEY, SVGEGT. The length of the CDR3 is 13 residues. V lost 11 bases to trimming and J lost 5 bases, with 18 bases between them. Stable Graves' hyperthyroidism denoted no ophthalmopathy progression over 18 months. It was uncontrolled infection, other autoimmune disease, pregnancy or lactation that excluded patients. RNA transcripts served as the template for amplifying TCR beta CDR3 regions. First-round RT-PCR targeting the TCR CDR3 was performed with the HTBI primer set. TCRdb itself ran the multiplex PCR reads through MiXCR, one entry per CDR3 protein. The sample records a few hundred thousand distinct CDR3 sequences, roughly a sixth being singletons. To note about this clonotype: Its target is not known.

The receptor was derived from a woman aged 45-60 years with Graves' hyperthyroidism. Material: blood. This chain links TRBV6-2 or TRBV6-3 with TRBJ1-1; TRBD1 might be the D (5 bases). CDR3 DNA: TGTGCCGCTGGAGCCCAGGGTCGAACTGAAGCTTTCTTT. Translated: CAAGAQGRTEAFF.